Following are 26 T cell receptor beta chains from one sample sequenced in a study of human T cells and chemical hapten exposure. Described time point: patch test 1, 2 weeks after DPC sensitization. Indicated treatment: therapeutic diphenylcyclopropenone sensitization with weekly scalp DPC. Each CDR3 protein gets one entry after TCRdb re-called the RACE reads with MiXCR. Counted here are tens of thousands of distinct CDR3 sequences, 8% to 11% occurring once; the ten biggest clones make up 2.2%. The input for sequencing was whole blood, taken in connection with sensitization to the hapten diphenylcyclopropenone (DPC). Receptors originate from a man in his forties or fifties with alopecia areata. Some clones in this sample may be carry-over from other donors' samples.

The chain joins TRBV6-2 or TRBV6-3 to TRBJ2-7; D ambiguous. Germline V gene lookup returns CDR1 MNHEY and CDR2 SVGEGT. The CDR3 runs 11 residues. V dropped 5 bases and J dropped 3 bases, with 5 bases sitting between them. CDR3 in DNA: TGTGCCAGCAGTCAGAACTACGAGCAGTACTTC. The encoded protein is CASSQNYEQYF.

This clonotype was seen repeatedly, ten times or more. The chain combines TRBV28 with TRBJ1-1, with a tentative D call TRBD1 (5 bases). The germline CDR1 and CDR2 sequences are MDHEN and SYDVKM. Trimming removed 10 bases from V and 2 bases from J, with 8 bases in between. This CDR3 is built from 11 residues. CDR3 sequence: CAIQGNTEAFF. The CDR3 DNA reads as TGTGCCATCCAGGGAAACACTGAAGCTTTCTTT.

In this sample, this clonotype turned up a few times. This chain uses TRBV28 with TRBJ2-5; a weak D match, TRBD1 (6 bases). This CDR3 spans 15 amino acids. V lost 10 bases and J lost 2, with 20 bases in between. Germline values: CDR1 MDHEN, CDR2 SYDVKM. The CDR3 here is CATRADTGTQETQYF. In nucleotides, the CDR3 is TGTGCCACCCGGGCCGACACGGGGACACAAGAGACCCAGTACTTC.

In this sample, this clonotype turned up many times. V and J are TRBV6-6 and TRBJ1-5; TRBD1 might be the D (5 bases). Germline-derived CDR1 and CDR2 are MNHNY and SVGAGI (reference sequence). The CDR3 consists of 13 residues. Trimming shortened V by 9 bases and J by 4 bases, and 13 bases separated the two germline ends. The CDR3 sequence is CASGGGGNQPQHF. The CDR3 DNA is TGTGCCAGTGGGGGGGGAGGTAATCAGCCCCAGCATTTT.

This clonotype turned up a few times. This rearrangement joins TRBV29-1 to TRBJ2-3, with 12 nucleotides matching TRBD2. CDR1 is SQVTM and CDR2 is ANQGSEA in the germline V gene. The CDR3 covers 15 residues. The J segment lost 4 bases and the V segment lost 4 bases, leaving 6 bases of the junction unmatched. CDR3 bases: TGCAGCGTTGGGACTAGCGGGATACCCGCAGATACGCAGTATTTT. Translation: CSVGTSGIPADTQYF.

This clonotype was seen at least ten times. This chain connects TRBV19 to TRBJ2-1, with D perhaps assigned TRBD1 or TRBD2 (5 bases each). V lost 0 bases to trimming and J lost 9 bases, with 12 bases between them. The CDR3 length is 14 residues. From germline, CDR1 is LNHDA and CDR2 SQIVND (reference sequence). CDR3 nucleotides: TGTGCCAGTAGTATAGATCGTGGTGGGGGTGAGCAGTTCTTC. It is translated as CASSIDRGGGEQFF.

Many counts were recorded for this clonotype. The chain links TRBV6-5 to TRBJ2-5, with 7 positions matching TRBD2. This CDR3 region has 15 residues. The trim removed 0 bases at V and 2 bases at J, leaving 3 bases unmatched. The germline CDR1 and CDR2 sequences are MNHEY and SVGAGI. CDR3 in DNA: TGTGCCAGCAGTTACTCGTTGGGAGGGCAAGAGACCCAGTACTTC. Protein sequence: CASSYSLGGQETQYF.

This clonotype was seen a handful of times. V is TRBV20-1 and J is TRBJ2-5; D remains ambiguous. The CDR3 is 15 residues long. The V and J ends lost 2 bases and 4 bases respectively, with 17 bases between them. Germline lookup yields CDR1 DFQATT and CDR2 SNEGSKA (reference sequence). CDR3 bases: TGCAGTGCTAGATTTCAACGGGCTTCGGTAGAGACCCAGTACTTC. It encodes CSARFQRASVETQYF.

The chain couples TRBV27 to TRBJ2-3; 9 bases are a match to TRBD2. This CDR3 is built from 17 residues. Germline CDR1 reads MNHEY; CDR2 reads SMNVEV (reference sequence). J lost 6 bases, V lost 7 bases, and 17 bases had no gene match. The CDR3 DNA reads as TGTGCCAGCACCGGGCTATCAGCGGGAGGACGTGACGATACGCAGTATTTT. It yields the protein CASTGLSAGGRDDTQYF.

The chain couples TRBV7-3 to TRBJ2-3, with a tentative D call TRBD2 (6 bases). V gave up 5 bases and J gave up 0 bases, with 15 bases separating them. The germline CDR1 and CDR2 sequences are SGHTA and FQGTGA. The CDR3 spans 16 residues. This chain's CDR3 is CASSESSGPSTDTQYF. CDR3 nucleotide sequence: TGTGCCAGCAGCGAAAGTAGCGGACCAAGCACAGATACGCAGTATTTT.

The CDR3 loop is CASSLAGRGADTQYF. CDR3 nucleotides: TGTGCCAGCAGCTTGGCCGGGAGGGGGGCAGATACGCAGTATTTT. The chain employs TRBV5-4 and TRBJ2-3, with 8 nucleotides matching TRBD2. From germline, CDR1 is SGHNT and CDR2 YYREEE (reference sequence). Losses at the gene ends were 0 bases for V and 4 bases for J; bases not matched to a gene: 4. The CDR3 sequence is 15 residues long. Using reference TRBV5-4 and TRBJ2-3 for the parts outside the CDR3, the full variable domain is ETGVTQSPTHLIKTRGQQVTLRCSSQSGHNTVSWYQQALGQGPQFIFQYYREEENGRGNFPPRFSGLQFPNYSSELNVNALELDDSALYLCASSLAGRGADTQYFGPGTRLTVL.

The genes are TRBV10-3 and TRBJ2-1; 8 bases are a match to TRBD2. Trimming at V came to 4 bases and at J to 9 bases, leaving 11 bases not matched to a gene. CDR1 is ENHRY and CDR2 is SYGVKD in the germline V gene. This CDR3 is 15 amino acids long. Here the CDR3 reads CAISVAGTSSSEQFF. In DNA form, the CDR3 reads TGTGCCATCAGTGTGGCCGGGACTAGTTCTAGTGAGCAGTTCTTC.

The chain combines TRBV5-6 with TRBJ2-3; 8 bases map to TRBD2. This CDR3 has 15 residues. The germline gives CDR1 SGHDT, CDR2 YYEEEE. V shed 1 base and J 2 bases; nucleotides not matched to a gene: 3. The CDR3 coding sequence is TGTGCCAGCAGCTTGCCTAGCGGGCCCACAGATACGCAGTATTTT. Its protein is CASSLPSGPTDTQYF. Complete variable domain (other parts from reference TRBV5-6 and TRBJ2-3): DAGVTQSPTHLIKTRGQQVTLRCSPKSGHDTVSWYQQALGQGPQFIFQYYEEEERQRGNFPDRFSGHQFPNYSSELNVNALLLGDSALYLCASSLPSGPTDTQYFGPGTRLTVL.

This clonotype was detected only a few times. The rearrangement joins TRBV30 to TRBJ2-3, with D possibly being TRBD2 (6 bases). Per the germline V gene, CDR1 is GTSNPN and CDR2 is SVGIG (reference sequence). V was clipped by 3 bases and J by 2 bases, with 12 bases between them. CDR3 length: 14 residues. CDR3 bases: TGTGCCTGGAGCGGAGAGGACTACACAGATACGCAGTATTTT. Its translation: CAWSGEDYTDTQYF.

This clonotype was counted ten times or more. V is TRBV28 and J is TRBJ2-6; no clear D gene. Germline values: CDR1 MDHEN, CDR2 SYDVKM. V was cut by 3 bases and J by 0 bases, with 6 bases left in between. CDR3 length: 15 amino acids. Here the CDR3 DNA reads TGTGCCAGCAGTTTCCCCTACTCTGGGGCCAACGTCCTGACTTTC. This sequence encodes CASSFPYSGANVLTF.

This clonotype was seen ten or more times. The gene calls are TRBV9 and TRBJ2-7; tentative D call: TRBD1 (5 bases). Trimming took 0 bases from V and 6 from J, leaving 10 bases between them. Per germline, CDR1 SGDLS and CDR2 YYNGEE. The CDR3 runs 13 residues. The CDR3 spells CASSVAPGREQYV. Written as DNA, the CDR3 is TGTGCCAGCAGCGTAGCTCCAGGGCGCGAGCAGTACGTC.

V and J are TRBV19 and TRBJ1-1; 8 nucleotides align to TRBD1. The V gene end was trimmed by 3 bases and the J gene end by 1 base; junction bases not matched to a gene: 7. The CDR3 runs 16 residues. CDR1 LNHDA and CDR2 SQIVND come from the germline V gene (reference sequence). In DNA, the CDR3 is TGTGCCAGTAGTATCTTAGTAGGGACAGGGAACACTGAAGCTTTCTTT. Protein product: CASSILVGTGNTEAFF.

This clonotype showed up many times. This chain joins TRBV11-3 and TRBJ2-4; a possible D gene is TRBD1 (7 bases). Per germline, CDR1 SGHNT and CDR2 YENEEA. V lost 0 bases to trimming and J lost 1 base, with 28 bases between them. This CDR3 is 22 amino acids long. DNA for the CDR3: TGTGCCAGCAGCTTAGAGGGCCTTTGGGGGGACAGAACTCCTAAGGCCAAAAACATTCAGTACTTC. It codes for CASSLEGLWGDRTPKAKNIQYF.

This chain connects TRBV6-1 to TRBJ1-2, with 7 bases that match TRBD1. The V and J ends lost 0 bases and 7 bases, in that order; junction bases with no gene match: 2. Germline loops: CDR1 MNHNS, CDR2 SASEGT. The CDR3 spans 13 residues. CDR3 residues: CASSEADRTGYTF. In DNA, the CDR3 is TGTGCCAGCAGTGAAGCGGACAGGACTGGCTACACCTTC.

This chain uses TRBV10-2 with TRBJ1-4; D is uncertain. The CDR3 is made up of 12 amino acids. CDR1 WSHSY and CDR2 SAAADI come from the germline V gene. Trimming removed 6 bases at V and 7 bases at J, with 9 bases between. CDR3 protein: CASSVTGEKLFF. In DNA form, the CDR3 reads TGCGCCAGCAGCGTTACGGGTGAAAAACTGTTTTTT.

This clonotype was detected a few times. The V gene is TRBV30, the J gene TRBJ2-3; TRBD1 matches at 7 bases. Germline CDR1 reads GTSNPN; CDR2 reads SVGIG (reference sequence). The V segment lost 3 bases and the J segment 2 bases; nucleotides outside the gene matches: 5. CDR3 length equals 14 residues. The chain's CDR3 is CAWRRQGNTDTQYF. CDR3 nucleotide sequence: TGTGCCTGGAGGAGACAGGGAAACACAGATACGCAGTATTTT.

At least ten counts were recorded for this clonotype. This chain connects TRBV5-6 to TRBJ2-7; 11 bases align to TRBD2. With 2 bases clipped from V and 2 bases from J, the junction kept 9 bases outside the gene matches. The CDR3 contains 17 residues. The germline V gene has CDR1 SGHDT and CDR2 YYEEEE. CDR3: CASSLGTSGQRPYEQYV. As DNA, the CDR3 is TGTGCCAGCAGCTTAGGGACTAGCGGACAACGTCCCTACGAGCAGTACGTC.

This clonotype turned up a few times. CDR3 sequence: CASKQEINEKLFF. CDR3 sequence (DNA): TGTGCCAGCAAGCAAGAGATTAATGAAAAACTGTTTTTT. J is TRBJ1-4 and V is TRBV2; no firm D call. The germline V gene has CDR1 SNHLY and CDR2 FYNNEI. This CDR3 is built from 13 residues. V was cut by 7 bases and J by 4 bases, with 10 bases left in between.

This clonotype was picked up many times. J is TRBJ1-5 and V is TRBV24-1, with D hard to call. Germline V gene sequence: CDR1 KGHDR, CDR2 SFDVKD. The CDR3 has 15 residues. V lost 4 bases to trimming and J lost 1 base, with 10 bases between them. The CDR3 DNA reads TGTGCCACCAGTGAGGCGGGAGGAAGCAATCAGCCCCAGCATTTT. Protein sequence: CATSEAGGSNQPQHF.

This chain uses TRBV19 with TRBJ2-1; D is uncertain. CDR3 length equals 15 residues. V was cut by 5 bases and J by 7 bases, with 18 bases left in between. Germline CDR1 and CDR2: LNHDA and SQIVND (reference sequence). The CDR3 region is CASSVTGRLTNEQFF. CDR3 nucleotide sequence: TGTGCCAGTAGTGTTACGGGTCGCCTGACTAATGAGCAGTTCTTC.

This chain connects TRBV4-2 to TRBJ2-1, with TRBD2 matching over 8 bases. The CDR3 is made up of 14 amino acids. Germline V gene data show CDR1 as LGHNA and CDR2 as YNFKEQ. Trimming removed 4 bases from V and 3 bases from J; junction bases left unmatched: 2. CDR3 in DNA: TGTGCCAGCAGCCCCGGGACTAGCTACAATGAGCAGTTCTTC. Amino acids: CASSPGTSYNEQFF.